Below are 10 T cell receptor beta chains sequenced from a single sample in a study of cytomegalovirus exposure and HLA in healthy donors. The PCR had 60 Vbeta and 13 Jbeta primers. Profiled with immunoSEQ multiplex PCR; TCRdb holds only in-frame clones, not every one. Of 170,000 or so clones listed, about four fifths were seen once; the top ten hold around 7.2%. Sequenced: PBMCs. The source is a young man in good health and CMV-seropositive.

The CDR3 DNA follows: TGTGCCAGCAGTTACCAAGACAGGGGACTCTATGGCTACACCTTC. Translated, it gives CASSYQDRGLYGYTF. The chain carries TRBV6-7 and TRBJ1-2; 8 nucleotides match TRBD1. TRBV6-7 is filed as an ORF, its function uncertain. There are 15 residues in the CDR3. With V trimmed by 2 bases and J by 4 bases, 6 bases remained unmatched.

This clone was observed once. The junction differs from germline at one of its ends, possibly a read error. V and J are TRBV2 and TRBJ2-7; perhaps TRBD1 as D (6 bases). The CDR3 is 14 amino acids. Germline V CDR1 and CDR2: SNHLY, FYNNEI. The CDR3, as DNA: TGTGCCAGCACTGAACAGGGTATAGTCTACGAGCAGTACTTC. Protein product: CASTEQGIVYEQYF.

This rearrangement joins TRBV29-1 to TRBJ2-1; the D is unclear. V lost 7 bases and J lost 0, with 10 bases in between. Germline V gene sequence: CDR1 SQVTM, CDR2 ANQGSEA. This CDR3 has 13 residues. The DNA of the CDR3 is TGCAGCGACTTGATGAGCTCCTACAATGAGCAGTTCTTC. Translated: CSDLMSSYNEQFF.

CDR3 nucleotides: TGCGCCAGCAGTCAGGAACCCGCCGGGGTTAGTGAAGCTTTCTTT. This sequence encodes CASSQEPAGVSEAFF. The chain is built from TRBV5-1 and TRBJ1-1; D ambiguous. CDR3 length equals 15 residues. Germline V CDR1 and CDR2: SGHRS, YFSETQ. Trimming removed 5 bases from V and 7 bases from J, with 21 bases in between.

The V and J genes are TRBV11-3 and TRBJ2-1, with D possibly matching TRBD2 (5 bases). From germline, CDR1 is SGHNT and CDR2 YENEEA. V was trimmed by 1 base and J by 12 bases, leaving 7 bases between them. This CDR3 has 11 amino acids. For the CDR3, the DNA is TGTGCCAGCAGCTTAGCCCGGGGGCAGTTCTTC. This gives the protein CASSLARGQFF.

The J gene is TRBJ2-5, the V gene TRBV4-3; D is perhaps TRBD2 (5 bases). The DNA end is a closer match to TRBJ2-7, so the J assignment may be wrong. Germline assignment: CDR1 LGHNA and CDR2 YSLEER. The CDR3 spans 15 residues. The CDR3 is CASSQGRWTAYEQYF. The CDR3 coding sequence is TGCGCCAGCAGCCAAGGGAGGTGGACGGCTTACGAGCAGTACTTC.

The chain has TRBV7-2 and TRBJ2-5; 8 bases map to TRBD1. There are 13 residues in the CDR3. J gave up 4 bases and V 4 bases, and 2 bases lay outside the gene matches. Germline lookup yields CDR1 SGHTA and CDR2 FQGNSA. The CDR3 sequence: CASSSDRGETQYF. The CDR3 DNA follows: TGTGCCAGCAGCTCCGACAGGGGAGAGACCCAGTACTTC.

The chain has TRBV4-1 and TRBJ2-3, with TRBD2 identical over 8 bases. Trimming removed 0 bases from V and 3 bases from J; junction bases left unmatched: 5. Germline loops: CDR1 MGHRA, CDR2 YSYEKL. The CDR3 spans 16 residues. In DNA form, the CDR3 reads TGCGCCAGCAGCCAAGATCCGGGGGGGGGAACAGATACGCAGTATTTT. This encodes CASSQDPGGGTDTQYF.

The chain carries TRBV5-1 and TRBJ2-2; a possible D gene is TRBD1 (5 bases). The germline gives CDR1 SGHRS, CDR2 YFSETQ. CDR3 length: 17 amino acids. The V end lost 6 bases, the J end lost 5 bases, and 23 bases lay between the germline ends. This chain's CDR3 is CASTPGRGPVRTGELFF. Here the CDR3 DNA reads TGCGCCAGCACCCCTGGTAGGGGTCCCGTGAGAACCGGGGAGCTGTTTTTT.

The chain carries TRBV27 and TRBJ1-1, with 7 bases aligning to TRBD1. Germline lookup yields CDR1 MNHEY and CDR2 SMNVEV (reference sequence). CDR3 size: 15 residues. V gave up 7 bases and J gave up 1 base; unmatched junction bases: 9. CDR3 protein: CASNPRQGRNTEAFF. In DNA form, the CDR3 reads TGTGCCAGCAATCCAAGACAGGGACGGAACACTGAAGCTTTCTTT.